The clone carrying this TCR beta chain was seen once. These data originate in a study of blood T cell repertoires in COVID-19. About the study: COVID-19 samples collected from the United States, Italy and Spain covered acute and convalescent phases.

V lost 0 bases and J lost 3, with 18 bases in between. CDR3 length: 17 residues. Per germline, CDR1 SGHRS and CDR2 YFSETQ. Assay used: immunoSEQ multiplex PCR; TCRdb lists only in-frame clones, some missing. The profile covers some 310,000 clones, with roughly 90% appearing a single time and under 1.1% taken by the ten largest. V is TRBV5-1 and J is TRBJ1-1, with D tentatively TRBD1 (5 bases). Sequencing was performed on peripheral blood. This TCR came from a woman in her thirties or forties with COVID-19, enrolled during active disease. The CDR3 region is CASSLALQGKLHTEAFF. The CDR3 DNA is TGCGCCAGCAGCTTGGCTTTGCAGGGAAAGCTGCACACTGAAGCTTTCTTT. The variable domain in full, with the rest retrieved from reference TRBV5-1 and TRBJ1-1, is KAGVTQTPRYLIKTRGQQVTLSCSPISGHRSVSWYQQTPGQGLQFLFEYFSETQRNKGNFPGRFSGRQFSNSRSEMNVSTLELGDSALYLCASSLALQGKLHTEAFFGQGTRLTVV.